These 25 T cell receptor beta chains were all obtained from the same sample, sequenced in a study of CD8+ T cells in alopecia areata. Treatment in this sample: oral pan-JAK inhibitor, 5-10 mg twice daily. Isolated RNA was reverse transcribed into cDNA used as the sequencing template. Some clones are missing from TCRdb's copy, which holds only in-frame ones; the method was immunoSEQ multiplex PCR. Among 150,000 to 200,000 clones listed, approximately 51% were seen once. The material sequenced was CD8+ T cells sorted from blood, taken at roughly week 52, from a patient treated with tofacitinib. The receptors were gathered from a human donor with alopecia areata.

This sequence joins TRBV29-1 and TRBJ2-3; D unclear. The CDR3 is 14 amino acids. Germline values: CDR1 SQVTM, CDR2 ANQGSEA. The V end lost 2 bases, the J end lost 0 bases, and 9 bases lay between the germline ends. The CDR3 reads CSVERQVSTDTQYF. CDR3 sequence (DNA): TGCAGCGTTGAAAGGCAGGTCAGCACAGATACGCAGTATTTT.

The chain combines TRBV4-2 with TRBJ1-2; 7 bases align to TRBD1. The trim removed 1 base at V and 2 bases at J, leaving 7 bases unmatched. The germline V gene encodes CDR1 LGHNA and CDR2 YNFKEQ. The CDR3 is 16 residues long. The CDR3 nucleotides are TGTGCCAGCAGCCAAGGTCCCGGACAGGACAACTATGGCTACACCTTC. This gives the protein CASSQGPGQDNYGYTF.

Turning to this clone: The junction shows a germline mismatch at one end, possibly a read error. This rearrangement joins TRBV4-3 to TRBJ2-7, with D unresolved. This CDR3 has 13 amino acids. CDR1 LGHNA and CDR2 YSLEER come from the germline V gene. The CDR3 coding sequence is TGCGCCAGCAGCCAAGACAGTACCTACGAGCAGCACTTC. Translating gives CASSQDSTYEQHF.

V is TRBV29-1 and J is TRBJ1-5; a weak D match, TRBD1 (6 bases). The CDR3 consists of 13 residues. Trimming removed 5 bases at V and 0 bases at J, with 8 bases between. Germline CDR1 reads SQVTM; CDR2 reads ANQGSEA. This CDR3 reads CSVRQDSNQPQHF. CDR3 coding DNA: TGCAGCGTTCGACAGGATAGCAATCAGCCCCAGCATTTT. The full variable domain, rest sourced from reference TRBV29-1 and TRBJ1-5, is SAVISQKPSRDICQRGTSLTIQCQVDSQVTMMFWYRQQPGQSLTLIATANQGSEATYESGFVIDKFPISRPNLTFSTLTVSNMSPEDSSIYLCSVRQDSNQPQHFGDGTRLSIL.

This chain uses TRBV27 with TRBJ2-7; 9 bases map to TRBD2. This CDR3 spans 16 amino acids. V was clipped by 4 bases and J by 3 bases; unmatched bases: 10. Germline CDR1 MNHEY, CDR2 SMNVEV (reference sequence). CDR3 in amino acids: CASSWGTETSGYEQYF. The DNA of the CDR3 is TGTGCCAGCAGTTGGGGGACTGAGACTAGCGGCTACGAGCAGTACTTC.

This clone was seen a handful of times. V usage is TRBV6-5 and J usage is TRBJ2-5, with 8 bases lining up with TRBD2. V gave up 2 bases and J gave up 1 base; unmatched junction bases: 3. The CDR3 runs 15 residues. CDR1 MNHEY and CDR2 SVGAGI come from the germline V gene. In DNA form, the CDR3 reads TGTGCCAGCAGTTACCTAGCGGGCATCCAAGAGACCCAGTACTTC. Translation gives CASSYLAGIQETQYF.

V usage is TRBV19 and J usage is TRBJ1-5, with TRBD1 as a possible D gene (5 bases). Looked up from germline, CDR1 is LNHDA and CDR2 is SQIVND (reference sequence). The length of the CDR3 is 16 residues. Trimming left V 6 bases short and J 4 bases short, with 19 bases between. CDR3 in DNA: TGTGCCAGTAGCGGGAACGCGGGGGGGAGGAATCAGCCCCAGCATTTT. This translates into CASSGNAGGRNQPQHF. Drawing the rest from reference TRBV19 and TRBJ1-5, the complete variable domain is DGGITQSPKYLFRKEGQNVTLSCEQNLNHDAMYWYRQDPGQGLRLIYYSQIVNDFQKGDIAEGYSVSREKKESFPLTVTSAQKNPTAFYLCASSGNAGGRNQPQHFGDGTRLSIL.

The chain uses TRBV6-5 and TRBJ2-2; D is perhaps TRBD2 (6 bases). Trimming removed 7 bases at V and 7 bases at J, with 16 bases between. The CDR3 has 14 amino acids. Germline V gives CDR1 MNHEY, CDR2 SVGAGI. The DNA for the CDR3 is TGTGCCAGCAAGGAGCTTTTGGAGGGCGGGGAGCTGTTTTTT. Translating it yields CASKELLEGGELFF.

The rearrangement joins TRBV4-1 to TRBJ1-1, with D hard to call. V shed 7 bases and J shed 1 base, with 10 bases lying between them. The germline V gene has CDR1 MGHRA and CDR2 YSYEKL. The CDR3 has 13 amino acids. CDR3: CASTYDGNTEAFF. The CDR3 nucleotides read TGCGCCAGCACCTACGACGGGAACACTGAAGCTTTCTTT.

This clone was picked up a small number of times. The chain is built from TRBV7-8 and TRBJ1-2, with TRBD1 matching over 7 bases. The CDR3 extends over 13 amino acids. Germline V lookup: CDR1 SGHVS, CDR2 FQNEAQ. The junction had 2 bases not matched to a gene; V was cut back by 3 bases and J by 4 bases. CDR3 residues: CASSFRQGYGYTF. The CDR3 coding sequence is TGTGCCAGCAGCTTTCGACAGGGCTATGGCTACACCTTC.

This clone came up many times. V usage is TRBV7-9 and J usage is TRBJ2-5, with D tentatively TRBD2 (6 bases). The V gene lost 5 bases and the J gene lost 1 base, with 11 bases spanning the gap. This CDR3 is built from 14 residues. Germline CDR1 reads SEHNR; CDR2 reads FQNEAQ (reference sequence). The CDR3 loop reads CASSPTSSQETQYF. As DNA, the CDR3 is TGTGCCAGCAGCCCCACTAGCTCCCAAGAGACCCAGTACTTC.

This clone was detected only a few times. This chain uses TRBV25-1 with TRBJ1-6, with D unclear. CDR3 length: 10 amino acids. The V gene lost 11 bases and the J gene lost 8 bases, with 7 bases spanning the gap. Germline values: CDR1 MGHDK, CDR2 SYGVNS. This CDR3 is CAFGDSPLHF. CDR3 bases: TGTGCCTTTGGCGATTCACCCCTCCACTTT.

This clone has only a few counts. The rearrangement uses TRBV7-9 and TRBJ1-4; D gene unclear. The CDR3 loop spans 17 amino acids. Per the germline V gene, CDR1 is SEHNR and CDR2 is FQNEAQ (reference sequence). Deletions cut 1 base from V and 0 bases from J, with 12 bases between. CDR3: CASSLDPNRATNEKLFF. As DNA, the CDR3 is TGTGCCAGCAGCTTAGACCCTAACCGTGCAACTAATGAAAAACTGTTTTTT.

The chain employs TRBV14 and TRBJ2-7; 8 bases are a match to TRBD2. Trimming took 0 bases from V and 5 from J; bases not matched to a gene: 9. Germline V gene data show CDR1 as SGHDN and CDR2 as FVKESK. The CDR3 is made up of 16 amino acids. Here the CDR3 DNA reads TGTGCCAGCAGCCAAGATTGGACGGGGGGGCAAGACGAGCAGTACTTC. This encodes CASSQDWTGGQDEQYF.

This clone was observed a handful of times. CDR3 DNA: TGCGCCAGCAGCTTGACAGGGGGCAACACTGAAGCTTTCTTT. Translation: CASSLTGGNTEAFF. The chain links TRBV5-1 to TRBJ1-1, with TRBD1 matching 9 bases. V gave up 1 base and J gave up 2 bases; unmatched junction bases: 0. The germline V gene encodes CDR1 SGHRS and CDR2 YFSETQ. The CDR3 has 14 residues.

This clone turned up a few times. The chain joins TRBV5-6 to TRBJ1-2, with 8 bases matching TRBD1. With V trimmed by 2 bases and J by 4 bases, 7 bases remained unmatched. The CDR3 contains 15 residues. Germline V gene sequence: CDR1 SGHDT, CDR2 YYEEEE. This CDR3 is CASSFRDRPVYGYTF. The CDR3 coding sequence is TGTGCCAGCAGCTTTCGGGACAGGCCCGTCTATGGCTACACCTTC.

This chain connects TRBV7-9 to TRBJ1-2, with 11 bases matching TRBD1. The germline gives CDR1 SEHNR, CDR2 FQNEAQ (reference sequence). Trimming removed 5 bases from V and 4 bases from J; junction bases left unmatched: 6. The CDR3 consists of 15 residues. The CDR3 protein is CASSQGTGGSYGYTF. The CDR3 DNA sequence: TGTGCCAGCAGCCAAGGGACAGGGGGATCCTATGGCTACACCTTC.

This chain joins TRBV4-3 and TRBJ1-6; TRBD1 is a possible D gene (6 bases). This CDR3 is built from 17 residues. Per the germline V gene, CDR1 is LGHNA and CDR2 is YSLEER. Trimming removed 0 bases from V and 7 bases from J, with 16 bases in between. CDR3 in DNA: TGCGCCAGCAGCCAAGATGACCACAGGGAAGGCAATTCACCCCTCCACTTT. Encoded protein: CASSQDDHREGNSPLHF.

This chain links TRBV13 with TRBJ1-2; 7 positions match TRBD1. With 5 bases clipped from V and 2 bases from J, the junction kept 8 bases outside the gene matches. The germline CDR1 and CDR2 sequences are PRHDT and FYEKMQ (reference sequence). There are 15 residues in the CDR3. CDR3 amino acids: CASSTSDRENYGYTF. Written as DNA, the CDR3 is TGTGCCAGCAGCACCTCAGACAGGGAGAACTATGGCTACACCTTC. Combining the CDR3 with reference TRBV13 and TRBJ1-2 gives the whole variable domain AAGVIQSPRHLIKEKRETATLKCYPIPRHDTVYWYQQGPGQDPQFLISFYEKMQSDKGSIPDRFSAQQFSDYHSELNMSSLELGDSALYFCASSTSDRENYGYTFGSGTRLTVV.

There are a few counts of this clone. The gene calls are TRBV29-1 and TRBJ1-1; a weak D match, TRBD1 (5 bases). CDR3 length equals 12 residues. The V end lost 7 bases, the J end lost 7 bases, and 16 bases lay between the germline ends. Looked up from germline, CDR1 is SQVTM and CDR2 is ANQGSEA. The CDR3 here is CSALSGTGEAFF. As DNA, the CDR3 is TGCAGCGCCCTTTCAGGGACCGGTGAAGCTTTCTTT.

The J gene is TRBJ2-5, the V gene TRBV6-5, with 10 bases that match TRBD2. The V segment lost 6 bases and the J segment 5 bases; nucleotides outside the gene matches: 0. This CDR3 has 12 residues. Germline CDR1 reads MNHEY; CDR2 reads SVGAGI. CDR3 sequence (DNA): TGTGCCAGCAGGACTAGCGGGGAGACCCAGTACTTC. Translating gives CASRTSGETQYF.

This clone showed up just a few times. V is TRBV19 and J is TRBJ1-1; D ambiguous. V lost 3 bases and J 0 bases, leaving 2 bases between the germline ends. Germline-derived CDR1 and CDR2 are LNHDA and SQIVND (reference sequence). The CDR3 is 12 amino acids. CDR3 region: CASSILNTEAFF. In DNA form, the CDR3 reads TGTGCCAGTAGTATCCTGAACACTGAAGCTTTCTTT.

This clone was detected only a few times. The chain is built from TRBV7-9 and TRBJ2-1, with a tentative D call TRBD1 (5 bases). The ends were cut back, 1 base at V and 0 bases at J, with 19 bases in the middle. The CDR3 runs 19 residues. Germline-derived CDR1 and CDR2 are SEHNR and FQNEAQ (reference sequence). CDR3 sequence (DNA): TGTGCCAGCAGCTTAGTCCCTCTGGCAGGGCTAAGCTCCTACAATGAGCAGTTCTTC. Encoded protein: CASSLVPLAGLSSYNEQFF.

Here the CDR3 reads CASSLGVTNEKLFF. The CDR3, as DNA: TGTGCCAGCAGCTTAGGCGTCACTAATGAAAAACTGTTTTTT. J is TRBJ1-4 and V is TRBV7-8; D not resolved. Per the germline V gene, CDR1 is SGHVS and CDR2 is FQNEAQ. CDR3 length equals 14 residues. Trimming stripped 1 base from V and 2 bases from J, with 5 bases between.

This clone was seen a handful of times. V usage is TRBV7-2 and J usage is TRBJ2-1; 8 positions agree with TRBD1. CDR3 length: 15 amino acids. V lost 5 bases and J lost 0; bases outside the gene matches: 3. The germline V gene encodes CDR1 SGHTA and CDR2 FQGNSA. The CDR3, as DNA: TGTGCCAGCAGCCCGACAGGGGACTCCTACAATGAGCAGTTCTTC. The encoded protein is CASSPTGDSYNEQFF.